What follows describes a single T cell receptor (beta chain). This specimen belongs to a study of OX40 agonist ivuxolimab in advanced cancers. This CDR3 comprises 14 residues. The trim removed 6 bases at V and 5 bases at J, leaving 5 bases unmatched. Per the germline V gene, CDR1 is MNHEY and CDR2 is SVGAGI. Libraries were prepared by immunoSEQ multiplex PCR; TCRdb keeps only in-frame clonotypes and omits some of them. The sample yields tens of thousands of clones, around nine tenths seen once. The sequence was collected from an adult with an advanced solid tumor such as melanoma, head and neck, liver or kidney cancer. The rearrangement links TRBV6-5 to TRBJ1-2; 11 nucleotides match TRBD1. Source: CD4+ or CD8+ T cells sorted from blood, taken in a trial of the OX40 agonist ivuxolimab. The CDR3 protein is CASSLGQGAYGYTF. The CDR3 DNA reads TGTGCCAGCAGCCTAGGACAGGGGGCTTATGGCTACACCTTC.